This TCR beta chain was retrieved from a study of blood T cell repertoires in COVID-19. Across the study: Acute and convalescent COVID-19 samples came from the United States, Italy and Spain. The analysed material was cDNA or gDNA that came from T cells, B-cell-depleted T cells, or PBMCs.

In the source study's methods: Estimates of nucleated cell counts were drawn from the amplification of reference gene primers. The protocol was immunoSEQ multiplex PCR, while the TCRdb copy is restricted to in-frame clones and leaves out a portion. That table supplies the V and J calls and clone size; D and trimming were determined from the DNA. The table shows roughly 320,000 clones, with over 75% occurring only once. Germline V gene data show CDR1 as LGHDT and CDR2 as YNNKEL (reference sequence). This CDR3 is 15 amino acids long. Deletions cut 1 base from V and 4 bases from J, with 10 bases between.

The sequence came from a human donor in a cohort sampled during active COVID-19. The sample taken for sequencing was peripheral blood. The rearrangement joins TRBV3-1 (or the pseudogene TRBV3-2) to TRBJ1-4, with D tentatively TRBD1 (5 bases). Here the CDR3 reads CASSQGGLNNEKLFF. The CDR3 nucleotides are TGTGCCAGCAGCCAAGGGGGCCTTAATAATGAAAAACTGTTTTTT.